A few counts support the clone carrying this T cell receptor (beta chain). From the reads, TCRdb called clonotypes with MiXCR, one entry per CDR3 protein. The repertoire holds under 800,000 distinct CDR3 sequences, with 24% as singletons. This specimen belongs to a study of T cell repertoires in cytomegalovirus infection. About the research overall: Shared public TCR beta signatures pointed to both CMV infection and a matching HLA type.

What was sequenced was CD8+ T cells from PBMCs. The receptor comes from a human donor in good health (CMV status not recorded). Some clones in this sample may be carry-over from other donors' samples.

CDR3 in DNA: TGTGCCAGTAGTCCCCGGACAGGGGACACTGAAGCTTTCTTT. Translation: CASSPRTGDTEAFF. V is TRBV19 and J is TRBJ1-1, with 9 bases that match TRBD1. V dropped 5 bases and J dropped 3; count of bases not matched to a gene: 4. The CDR3 length is 14 residues. Germline V CDR1 and CDR2: LNHDA, SQIVND (reference sequence).